Reported below is one TCR beta chain. Its antigen is not identified. This record comes from a study of cytomegalovirus exposure and HLA in healthy donors. V was shortened by 0 bases and J by 2 bases, with 8 bases between the two germline ends. Germline CDR1 and CDR2: SGHVS and FNYEAQ. The CDR3 spans 14 residues. Study-wide points: Available immune exposure information covered CMV serostatus only.

PCR amplification relied on 60 Vbeta primers (plus 13 Jbeta primers). Data came from immunoSEQ multiplex PCR; TCRdb stores just in-frame clones and leaves some out. The sample lists around 160,000 clones, 77% occurring once. This clonotype originated in a man aged 50-59 years in good health and CMV-seropositive. V usage is TRBV7-6 and J usage is TRBJ2-7; a possible D gene is TRBD1 (6 bases). Sequencing input: PBMCs. CDR3 nucleotide sequence: TGTGCCAGCAGCTTAGCCGACAGGACCTACGAGCAGTACTTC. Translation gives CASSLADRTYEQYF.